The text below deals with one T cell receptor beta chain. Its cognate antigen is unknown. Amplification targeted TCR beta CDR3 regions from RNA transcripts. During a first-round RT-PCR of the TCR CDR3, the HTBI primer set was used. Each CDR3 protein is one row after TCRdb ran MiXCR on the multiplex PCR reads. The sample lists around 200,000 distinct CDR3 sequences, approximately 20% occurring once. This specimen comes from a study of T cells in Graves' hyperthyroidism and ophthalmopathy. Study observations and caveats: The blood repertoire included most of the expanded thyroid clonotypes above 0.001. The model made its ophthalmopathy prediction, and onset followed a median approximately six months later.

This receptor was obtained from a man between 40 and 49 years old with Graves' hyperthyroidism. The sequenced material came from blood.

CDR3 coding DNA: TGTGCCAGCAGCTTGGCCCCATTTAATCAGCCCCAGCATTTT. Protein sequence: CASSLAPFNQPQHF. The chain is built from TRBV5-6 and TRBJ1-5; D not certain. CDR3 length: 14 residues. CDR1 and CDR2 from the germline V gene are SGHDT and YYEEEE. Trimming removed 0 bases from V and 4 bases from J, with 8 bases in between.